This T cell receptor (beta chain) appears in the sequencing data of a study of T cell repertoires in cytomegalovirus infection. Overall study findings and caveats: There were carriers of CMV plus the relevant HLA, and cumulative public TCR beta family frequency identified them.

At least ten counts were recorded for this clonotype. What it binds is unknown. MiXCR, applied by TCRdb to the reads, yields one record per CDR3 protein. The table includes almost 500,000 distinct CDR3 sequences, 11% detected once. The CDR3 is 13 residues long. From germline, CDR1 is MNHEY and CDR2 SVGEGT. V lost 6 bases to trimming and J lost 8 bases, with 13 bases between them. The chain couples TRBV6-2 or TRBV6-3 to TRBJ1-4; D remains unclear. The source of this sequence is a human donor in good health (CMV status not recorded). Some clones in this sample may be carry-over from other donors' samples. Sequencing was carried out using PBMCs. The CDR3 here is CASSLPTREKLFF. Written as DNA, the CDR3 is TGTGCCAGCAGCCTCCCGACCCGGGAAAAACTGTTTTTT.